A single sample gave rise to the 19 T cell receptor beta chains below, sequenced in a study of molecular identifiers for immune sequencing clone quantification. MiXCR, applied by TCRdb to the PCR reads, yields one record per CDR3 protein. Seen here are about 500,000 distinct CDR3 sequences, about a fifth observed once, and the top ten hold about 0.8%. Sequenced input: naive CD8+ T cells from blood, with Jurkat cell RNA spiked in. Subset meaning: FACS-sorted CD8+CD4-CCR7+CD45RA+ naive T cells. These receptors originate from a human donor in good health. Some libraries in this study had Jurkat cell RNA spiked in.

This clonotype has a count of ten or more. V and J are TRBV5-6 and TRBJ2-7; D may be TRBD1 (6 bases). The germline CDR1 and CDR2 sequences are SGHDT and YYEEEE. The CDR3 length is 16 residues. Trimming shortened V by 1 base and J by 6 bases, and 20 bases separated the two germline ends. The CDR3 loop is CASSLYGQGSLPEQYF. CDR3 bases: TGTGCCAGCAGCTTGTACGGGCAGGGGTCACTTCCCGAGCAGTACTTC.

The V and J genes are TRBV29-1 and TRBJ2-1; TRBD2 is a possible D gene (6 bases). Germline loops: CDR1 SQVTM, CDR2 ANQGSEA. The CDR3 sequence is 15 residues long. V dropped 3 bases and J dropped 0 bases, with 12 bases sitting between them. CDR3 DNA sequence: TGCAGCGTTGAGGAGGGGTTTGTCTCCTACAATGAGCAGTTCTTC. Residues: CSVEEGFVSYNEQFF.

The table lists this clonotype with many counts. The rearrangement uses TRBV7-9 and TRBJ2-7; no definite D call. Germline CDR1 SEHNR, CDR2 FQNEAQ (reference sequence). Trimming removed 0 bases at V and 2 bases at J, with 5 bases between. This CDR3 has 13 residues. The CDR3 DNA reads TGTGCCAGCAGCTTAGCGTTCGCCTACGAGCAGTACTTC. Translation gives CASSLAFAYEQYF.

As to this clonotype: Germline and junction disagree at one end, which may indicate a read error. V usage is TRBV7-6 and J usage is TRBJ2-7; either TRBD1 or TRBD2 may supply D (5 bases each). Germline V lookup: CDR1 SGHVS, CDR2 FNYEAQ. The CDR3 has 14 amino acids. The CDR3 DNA follows: TGTGCCAGCAGCTTAGGGGACCCCACCTACGAGCTGTACTTC. This encodes CASSLGDPTYELYF.

This clonotype has at least ten counts. V is TRBV12-5 and J is TRBJ1-2, with TRBD1 matching over 7 bases. Per the germline V gene, CDR1 is LGHNT and CDR2 is FRNRAP. The CDR3 extends over 15 amino acids. The ends lost 1 base at V and 6 bases at J; junction bases unmatched: 8. The CDR3 DNA follows: TGTGCTAGTGGTTTGGAAAACGACAGGGTCGATGGCTACACCTTC. It is translated as CASGLENDRVDGYTF. Drawing the rest from reference TRBV12-5 and TRBJ1-2, the complete variable domain is DARVTQTPRHKVTEMGQEVTMRCQPILGHNTVFWYRQTMMQGLELLAYFRNRAPLDDSGMPKDRFSAEMPDATLATLKIQPSEPRDSAVYFCASGLENDRVDGYTFGSGTRLTVV.

The V gene is TRBV16, the J gene TRBJ1-1; D is ambiguous. Between the trimmed V and J ends, which lost 4 bases and 10 bases, there was a span of 19 bases. CDR1 and CDR2 (germline): KGHSY, FQNENV. This CDR3 region has 14 residues. The CDR3 coding sequence is TGTGCCAGCAGCCTAACGGACGGCCAAGGCCCAGCTTTCTTT. Protein: CASSLTDGQGPAFF.

This clonotype was counted many times. The chain links TRBV6-4 to TRBJ2-3; 8 bases line up with TRBD1. The CDR3 extends over 17 amino acids. Germline V lookup: CDR1 MRHNA, CDR2 SNTAGT. With 8 bases clipped from V and 0 bases from J, the junction kept 13 bases outside the gene matches. In DNA, the CDR3 is TGTGCCAGCGACGCGGGACAGGCTGGGATTAGCACAGATACGCAGTATTTT. It specifies CASDAGQAGISTDTQYF.

This clonotype was seen at least ten times. This rearrangement joins TRBV29-1 to TRBJ2-1; D perhaps matches TRBD1 (6 bases). The germline gives CDR1 SQVTM, CDR2 ANQGSEA. The V end lost 4 bases, the J end lost 0 bases, and 10 bases lay between the germline ends. This CDR3 contains 14 residues. CDR3 nucleotide sequence: TGCAGCGTTGGGGACACGAGCTCCTACAATGAGCAGTTCTTC. As protein: CSVGDTSSYNEQFF.

This clonotype has only a few counts. V is TRBV7-2 and J is TRBJ1-6, with a tentative D call TRBD1 (5 bases). Trimming removed 5 bases at V and 3 bases at J, with 14 bases between. The germline V gene has CDR1 SGHTA and CDR2 FQGNSA. CDR3 length equals 16 residues. Here the CDR3 reads CASSPGPWGYNSPLHF. The CDR3 bases are TGTGCCAGCAGCCCGGGGCCGTGGGGCTATAATTCACCCCTCCACTTT.

The gene calls are TRBV5-6 and TRBJ1-1; D is possibly TRBD1 (6 bases). CDR3 size: 15 residues. Germline CDR1 reads SGHDT; CDR2 reads YYEEEE. Trimming took 0 bases from V and 3 from J, leaving 12 bases between them. The CDR3: CASSLAAGQHTEAFF. The CDR3 DNA follows: TGTGCCAGCAGCTTGGCGGCGGGACAACACACTGAAGCTTTCTTT. The full variable domain, in which reference TRBV5-6 and TRBJ1-1 provide the parts outside the CDR3, is DAGVTQSPTHLIKTRGQQVTLRCSPKSGHDTVSWYQQALGQGPQFIFQYYEEEERQRGNFPDRFSGHQFPNYSSELNVNALLLGDSALYLCASSLAAGQHTEAFFGQGTRLTVV.

This clonotype showed up many times. This rearrangement joins TRBV12-3 or TRBV12-4 to TRBJ1-1, with 8 bases that match TRBD1. Germline trimming cut 5 bases from V and 5 bases from J; bases unmatched to any gene: 7. The CDR3 runs 14 residues. The CDR3 nucleotides are TGTGCCAGCAGTGGAACAGGGGGAGGGACTGAAGCTTTCTTT. Translation gives CASSGTGGGTEAFF.

This clonotype was counted a few times. The chain joins TRBV11-2 to TRBJ2-3; D perhaps matches TRBD2 (5 bases). Trimming stripped 5 bases from V and 2 bases from J, with 23 bases between. The CDR3 loop spans 18 amino acids. The germline V gene encodes CDR1 SGHAT and CDR2 FQNNGV. The CDR3 DNA is TGTGCCAGCAGCCGAACCACGGGGAGCCTGAGAGACACAGATACGCAGTATTTT. This translates into CASSRTTGSLRDTDTQYF.

This clonotype is a singleton in its sample. One junction end disagrees with the germline gene, perhaps due to a read error. The J gene is TRBJ2-7, the V gene TRBV9, with 8 bases matching TRBD1. From germline, CDR1 is SGDLS and CDR2 YYNGEE. This CDR3 is built from 13 residues. CDR3 coding DNA: TGTGCCAGCGGGGGACAGGCCTCCTACGGGCAGTACTTC. Amino acids: CASGGQASYGQYF.

This clonotype appeared many times. The gene calls are TRBV6-6 and TRBJ2-7; possibly TRBD2 for D (6 bases). CDR1 is MNHNY, CDR2 SVGAGI, per germline (reference sequence). Trimming shortened V by 10 bases and J by 3 bases, and 13 bases separated the two germline ends. This CDR3 contains 12 residues. The CDR3 coding sequence is TGTGCCACCGCGGGATTAGGCTACGAGCAGTACTTC. Translating it yields CATAGLGYEQYF.

This clonotype was found a few times. The chain links TRBV4-2 to TRBJ2-3; D not resolved. Germline CDR1 reads LGHNA; CDR2 reads YNFKEQ. The V end lost 4 bases, the J end lost 0 bases, and 8 bases lay between the germline ends. This CDR3 is 14 amino acids long. The CDR3 bases are TGTGCCAGCAGCCGCGCTGAAAGCACAGATACGCAGTATTTT. This translates into CASSRAESTDTQYF.

This chain connects TRBV19 to TRBJ1-1, with D possibly matching TRBD1 (6 bases). The V and J ends lost 7 bases and 1 base respectively, with 13 bases between them. Germline CDR1 LNHDA, CDR2 SQIVND (reference sequence). The CDR3 has 14 residues. CDR3 coding DNA: TGTGCCAGTACCCCCGGCAGGGGGAACACTGAAGCTTTCTTT. Amino acids: CASTPGRGNTEAFF.

The chain carries TRBV5-6 and TRBJ2-3, with 8 bases lining up with TRBD1. From germline, CDR1 is SGHDT and CDR2 YYEEEE. The CDR3 runs to 16 residues. J gave up 1 base and V 0 bases, and 4 bases lay outside the gene matches. The CDR3 nucleotides read TGTGCCAGCAGCTTGGTGGGGGGACAGGGCACAGATACGCAGTATTTT. Its protein product is CASSLVGGQGTDTQYF.

This clonotype occurred a few times. The V and J genes are TRBV20-1 and TRBJ1-5, with unresolved D. Germline V gene sequence: CDR1 DFQATT, CDR2 SNEGSKA (reference sequence). V was pared by 6 bases and J by 2 bases, with 20 bases between. This CDR3 has 16 residues. The CDR3 region is CSANLATHKGNQPQHF. The CDR3 DNA follows: TGCAGTGCCAATTTGGCTACTCACAAAGGCAATCAGCCCCAGCATTTT.

The chain is built from TRBV6-5 and TRBJ2-1, with 10 bases matching TRBD2. V trimming: 6 bases; J trimming: 4 bases; junction bases outside the gene matches: 9. Looked up from germline, CDR1 is MNHEY and CDR2 is SVGAGI. This CDR3 contains 16 residues. The CDR3 DNA sequence: TGTGCCAGCAGCCCAGGAGCGGGGGGGGAGTACAATGAGCAGTTCTTC. It specifies CASSPGAGGEYNEQFF.